This T cell receptor (beta chain) comes out of a study of beta chain features in type 1 diabetes. Germline CDR1 is KGHSH and CDR2 is LQKENI. The CDR3 runs to 15 residues. Trimming shortened V by 1 base and J by 2 bases, and 9 bases separated the two germline ends. Reverse transcribing all isolated RNA meant expressed TCRB transcripts were sequenced. The table came from immunoSEQ multiplex PCR; TCRdb's copy has only in-frame clones and leaves some out. The sample carries 860,000 or so clones, 15% to 20% recorded once. This clone was seen only a few times. Its antigen is currently unknown. Broader study findings: More deletions and fewer insertions at VDJ junctions were seen in type 1 diabetes patients. Type 1 diabetes patients had moderately but significantly shorter TCRB CDR3s in all four CD4+ subsets.

The chain links TRBV18 to TRBJ2-1; D not resolved. What was sequenced was naive CD4+ T cells from blood. This receptor was taken from a woman between 18 and 29 years old in good health. CDR3 residues: CASSPLEFPYNEQFF. CDR3 sequence (DNA): TGTGCCAGCTCACCACTCGAGTTTCCCTACAATGAGCAGTTCTTC.